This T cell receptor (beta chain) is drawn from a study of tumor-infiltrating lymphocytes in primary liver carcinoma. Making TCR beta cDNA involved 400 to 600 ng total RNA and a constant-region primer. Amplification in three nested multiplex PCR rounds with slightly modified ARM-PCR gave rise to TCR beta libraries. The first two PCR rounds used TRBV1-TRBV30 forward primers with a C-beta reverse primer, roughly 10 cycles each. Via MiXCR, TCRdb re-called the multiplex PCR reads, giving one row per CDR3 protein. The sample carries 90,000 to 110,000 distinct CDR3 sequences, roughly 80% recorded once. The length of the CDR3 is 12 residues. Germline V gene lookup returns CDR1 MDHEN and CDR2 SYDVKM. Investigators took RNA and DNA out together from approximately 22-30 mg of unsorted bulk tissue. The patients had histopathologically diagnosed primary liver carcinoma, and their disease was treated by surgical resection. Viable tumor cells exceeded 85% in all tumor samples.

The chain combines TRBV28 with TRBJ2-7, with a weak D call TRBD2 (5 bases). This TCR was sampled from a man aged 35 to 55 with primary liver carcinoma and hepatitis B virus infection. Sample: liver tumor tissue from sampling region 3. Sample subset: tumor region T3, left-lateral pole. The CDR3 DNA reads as TGTGCAAGTGTGACTAACTCCTACGAGCAGTACTTC. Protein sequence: CASVTNSYEQYF.